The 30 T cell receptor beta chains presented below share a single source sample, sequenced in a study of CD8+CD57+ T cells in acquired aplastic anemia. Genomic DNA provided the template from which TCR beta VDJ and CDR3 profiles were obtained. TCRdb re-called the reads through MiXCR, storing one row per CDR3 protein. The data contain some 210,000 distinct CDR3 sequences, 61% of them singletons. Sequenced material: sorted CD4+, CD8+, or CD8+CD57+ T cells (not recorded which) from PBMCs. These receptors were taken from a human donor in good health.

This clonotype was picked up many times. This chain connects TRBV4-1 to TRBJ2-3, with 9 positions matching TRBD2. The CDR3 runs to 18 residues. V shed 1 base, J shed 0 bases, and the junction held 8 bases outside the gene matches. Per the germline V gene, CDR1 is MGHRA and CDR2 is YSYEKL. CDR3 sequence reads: CASSQVGVTSGSTDTQYF. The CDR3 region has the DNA TGCGCCAGCAGCCAAGTGGGAGTGACTAGCGGTAGCACAGATACGCAGTATTTT.

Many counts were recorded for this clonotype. The CDR3 coding sequence is TGTGCCAGCAGCGTAGGGAGTAGCAATCAGCCCCAGCATTTT. It yields the protein CASSVGSSNQPQHF. The rearrangement links TRBV9 to TRBJ1-5; no clear D. CDR1 is SGDLS, CDR2 YYNGEE, per germline. The CDR3 loop spans 14 amino acids. V lost 0 bases and J lost 0, with 4 bases in between.

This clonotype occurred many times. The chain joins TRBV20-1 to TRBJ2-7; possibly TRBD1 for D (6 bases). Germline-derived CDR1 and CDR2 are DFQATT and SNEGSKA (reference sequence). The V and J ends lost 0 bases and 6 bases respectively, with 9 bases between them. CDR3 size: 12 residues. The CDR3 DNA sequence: TGCAGTGCTAGAGAAACAGGGATCGAGCAGTACTTC. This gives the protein CSARETGIEQYF.

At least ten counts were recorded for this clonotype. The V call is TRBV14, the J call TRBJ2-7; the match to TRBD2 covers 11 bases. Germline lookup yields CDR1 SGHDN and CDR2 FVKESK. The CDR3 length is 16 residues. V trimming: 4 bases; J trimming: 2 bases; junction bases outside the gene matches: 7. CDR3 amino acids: CASSPYSGLAAYEQYF. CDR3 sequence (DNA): TGTGCCAGCAGCCCCTACTCGGGACTAGCGGCCTACGAGCAGTACTTC.

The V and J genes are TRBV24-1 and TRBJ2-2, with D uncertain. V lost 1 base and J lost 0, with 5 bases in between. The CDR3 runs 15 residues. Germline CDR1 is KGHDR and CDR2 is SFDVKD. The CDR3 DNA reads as TGTGCCACCAGTGATTTTCAAGCGAACACCGGGGAGCTGTTTTTT. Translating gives CATSDFQANTGELFF.

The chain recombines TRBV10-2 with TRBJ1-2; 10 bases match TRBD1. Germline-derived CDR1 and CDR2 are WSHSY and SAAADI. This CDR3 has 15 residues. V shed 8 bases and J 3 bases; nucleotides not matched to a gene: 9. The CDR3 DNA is TGCGCCAGCCTAGGACAGGGGGACTACGACTATGGCTACACCTTC. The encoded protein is CASLGQGDYDYGYTF.

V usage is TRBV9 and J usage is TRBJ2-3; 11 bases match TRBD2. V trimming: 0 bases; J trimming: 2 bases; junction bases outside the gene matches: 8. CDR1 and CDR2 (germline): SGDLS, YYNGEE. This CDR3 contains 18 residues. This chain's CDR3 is CASSVDGTSGPDTDTQYF. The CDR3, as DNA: TGTGCCAGCAGCGTAGATGGGACTAGCGGACCCGACACAGATACGCAGTATTTT.

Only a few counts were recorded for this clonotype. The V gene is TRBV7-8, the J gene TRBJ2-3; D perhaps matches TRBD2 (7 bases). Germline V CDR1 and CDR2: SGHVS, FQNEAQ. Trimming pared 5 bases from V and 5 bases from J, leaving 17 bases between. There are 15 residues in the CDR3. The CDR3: CASSPEGGEEDTQYF. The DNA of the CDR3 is TGTGCCAGCAGCCCAGAGGGGGGGGAGGAAGATACGCAGTATTTT.

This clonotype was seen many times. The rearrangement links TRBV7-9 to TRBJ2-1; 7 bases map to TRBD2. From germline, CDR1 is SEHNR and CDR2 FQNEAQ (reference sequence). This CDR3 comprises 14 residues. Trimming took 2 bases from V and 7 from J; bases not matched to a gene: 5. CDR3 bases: TGTGCCAGCAGCTTAACGGGAGGTTGGAATGAGCAGTTCTTC. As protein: CASSLTGGWNEQFF.

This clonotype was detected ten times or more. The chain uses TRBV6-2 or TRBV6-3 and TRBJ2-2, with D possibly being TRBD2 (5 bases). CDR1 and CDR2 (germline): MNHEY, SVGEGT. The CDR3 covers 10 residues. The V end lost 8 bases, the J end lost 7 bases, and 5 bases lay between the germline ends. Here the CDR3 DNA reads TGTGCCAGCCGGGACGGGGAGCTGTTTTTT. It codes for CASRDGELFF.

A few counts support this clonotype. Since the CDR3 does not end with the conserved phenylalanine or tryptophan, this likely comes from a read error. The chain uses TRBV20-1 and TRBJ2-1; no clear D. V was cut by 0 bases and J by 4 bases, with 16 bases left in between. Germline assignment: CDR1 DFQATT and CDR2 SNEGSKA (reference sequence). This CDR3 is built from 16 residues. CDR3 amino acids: CSARDSPVANYNEQFL. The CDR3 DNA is TGCAGTGCTAGAGATTCTCCGGTAGCAAATTACAATGAGCAGTTCCTC.

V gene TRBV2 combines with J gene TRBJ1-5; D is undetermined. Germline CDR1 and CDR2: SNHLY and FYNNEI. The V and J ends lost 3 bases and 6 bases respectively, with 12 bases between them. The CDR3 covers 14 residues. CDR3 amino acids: CASSEGRTLQPQHF. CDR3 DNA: TGTGCCAGCAGTGAGGGCAGAACGCTTCAGCCCCAGCATTTT.

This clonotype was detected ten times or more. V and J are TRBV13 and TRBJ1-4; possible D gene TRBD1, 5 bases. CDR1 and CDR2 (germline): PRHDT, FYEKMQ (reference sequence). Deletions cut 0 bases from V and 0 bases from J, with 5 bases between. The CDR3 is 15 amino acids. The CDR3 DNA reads TGTGCCAGCAGCTTAGGAGGGGCAACTAATGAAAAACTGTTTTTT. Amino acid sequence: CASSLGGATNEKLFF.

The CDR3 loop reads CASSSRTASPQVQLFF. The CDR3 bases are TGTGCCAGCAGCTCTAGGACCGCTTCGCCCCAAGTACAACTGTTTTTT. The chain is built from TRBV7-8 and TRBJ1-4; D gene ambiguous. The CDR3 extends over 16 amino acids. V gave up 4 bases and J gave up 12 bases, with 24 bases separating them. CDR1 and CDR2 (germline): SGHVS, FQNEAQ.

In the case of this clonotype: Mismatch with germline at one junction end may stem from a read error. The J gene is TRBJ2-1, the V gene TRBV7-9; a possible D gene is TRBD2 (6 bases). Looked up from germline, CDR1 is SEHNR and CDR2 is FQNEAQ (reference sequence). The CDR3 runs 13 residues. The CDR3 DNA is TGCGCCTGGAGTATCGGGACTTACAATGAGCAGTTCTTC. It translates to CAWSIGTYNEQFF. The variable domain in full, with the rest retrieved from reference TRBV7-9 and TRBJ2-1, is DTGVSQNPRHKITKRGQNVTFRCDPISEHNRLYWYRQTLGQGPEFLTYFQNEAQLEKSRLLSDRFSAERPKGSFSTLEIQRTEQGDSAMYLCAWSIGTYNEQFFGPGTRLTVL.

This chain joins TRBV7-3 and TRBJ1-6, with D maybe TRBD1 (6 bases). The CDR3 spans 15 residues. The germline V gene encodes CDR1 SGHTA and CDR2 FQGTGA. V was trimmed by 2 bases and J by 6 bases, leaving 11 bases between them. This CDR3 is CASSLSRQANSPLHF. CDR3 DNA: TGTGCCAGCAGCTTATCAAGACAGGCTAATTCACCCCTCCACTTT.

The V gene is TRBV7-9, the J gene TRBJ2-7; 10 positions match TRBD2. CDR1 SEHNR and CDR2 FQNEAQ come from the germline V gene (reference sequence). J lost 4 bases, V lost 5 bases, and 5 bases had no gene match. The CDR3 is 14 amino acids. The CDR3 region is CASSMGLAMYEQYF. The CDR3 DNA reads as TGTGCCAGCAGCATGGGACTAGCGATGTACGAGCAGTACTTC.

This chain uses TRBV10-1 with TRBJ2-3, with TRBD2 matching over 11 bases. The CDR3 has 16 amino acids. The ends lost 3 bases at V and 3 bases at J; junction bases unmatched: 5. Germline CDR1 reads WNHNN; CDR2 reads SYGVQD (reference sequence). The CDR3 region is CASSDSLAGGTDTQYF. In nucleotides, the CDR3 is TGCGCCAGCAGTGATTCTCTAGCGGGAGGTACAGATACGCAGTATTTT.

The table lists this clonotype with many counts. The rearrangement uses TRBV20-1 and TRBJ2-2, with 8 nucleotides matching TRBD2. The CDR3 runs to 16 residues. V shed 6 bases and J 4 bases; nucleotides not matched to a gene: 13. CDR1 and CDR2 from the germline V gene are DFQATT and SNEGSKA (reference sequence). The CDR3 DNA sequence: TGCAGTGCCTCCGACTTGCGGGAGGCTCTCACCGGGGAGCTGTTTTTT. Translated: CSASDLREALTGELFF.

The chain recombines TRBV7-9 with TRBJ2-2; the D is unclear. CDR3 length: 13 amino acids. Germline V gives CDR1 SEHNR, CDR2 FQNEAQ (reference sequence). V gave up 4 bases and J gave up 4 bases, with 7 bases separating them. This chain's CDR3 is CASSSTVTGELFF. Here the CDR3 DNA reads TGTGCCAGCAGCTCAACGGTCACCGGGGAGCTGTTTTTT.

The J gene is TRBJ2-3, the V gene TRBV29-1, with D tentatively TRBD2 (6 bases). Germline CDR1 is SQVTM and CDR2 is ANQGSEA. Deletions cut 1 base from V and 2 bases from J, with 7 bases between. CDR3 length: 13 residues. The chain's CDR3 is CSVEAGATDTQYF. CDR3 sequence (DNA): TGCAGCGTTGAAGCGGGAGCCACAGATACGCAGTATTTT.

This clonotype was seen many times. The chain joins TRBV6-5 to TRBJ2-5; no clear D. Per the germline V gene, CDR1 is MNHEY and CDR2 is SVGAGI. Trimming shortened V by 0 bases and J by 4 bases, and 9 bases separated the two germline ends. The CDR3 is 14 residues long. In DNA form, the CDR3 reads TGTGCCAGCAGTTACTCGTCCCGAGGAGAGACCCAGTACTTC. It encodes CASSYSSRGETQYF.

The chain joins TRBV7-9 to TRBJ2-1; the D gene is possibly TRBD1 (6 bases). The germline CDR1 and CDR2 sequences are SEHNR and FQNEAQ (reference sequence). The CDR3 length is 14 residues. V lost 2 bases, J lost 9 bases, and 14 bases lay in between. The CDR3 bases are TGTGCCAGCAGCTTATATTCAGGGGAAGGTGAGCAGTTCTTC. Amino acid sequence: CASSLYSGEGEQFF. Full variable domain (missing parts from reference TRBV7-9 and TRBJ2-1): DTGVSQNPRHKITKRGQNVTFRCDPISEHNRLYWYRQTLGQGPEFLTYFQNEAQLEKSRLLSDRFSAERPKGSFSTLEIQRTEQGDSAMYLCASSLYSGEGEQFFGPGTRLTVL.

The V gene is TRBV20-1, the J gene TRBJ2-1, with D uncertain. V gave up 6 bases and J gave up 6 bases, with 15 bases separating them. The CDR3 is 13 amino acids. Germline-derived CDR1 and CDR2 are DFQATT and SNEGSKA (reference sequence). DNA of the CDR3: TGCAGTGCCGCGATTGGGGTCGTCAATGAGCAGTTCTTC. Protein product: CSAAIGVVNEQFF.

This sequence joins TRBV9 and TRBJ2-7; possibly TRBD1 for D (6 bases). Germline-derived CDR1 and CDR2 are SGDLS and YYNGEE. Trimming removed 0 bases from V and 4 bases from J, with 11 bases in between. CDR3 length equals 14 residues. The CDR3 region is CASSVAQGAYEQYF. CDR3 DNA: TGTGCCAGCAGCGTAGCACAGGGAGCTTACGAGCAGTACTTC.

The CDR3 loop is CASSIMRSDTQYF. The CDR3 coding sequence is TGTGCCAGTAGTATAATGAGGTCAGATACGCAGTATTTT. The genes are TRBV19 and TRBJ2-3; D not resolved. The CDR3 runs 13 residues. Germline CDR1 reads LNHDA; CDR2 reads SQIVND (reference sequence). V lost 2 bases and J lost 4, with 7 bases in between. Using reference TRBV19 and TRBJ2-3 for the parts outside the CDR3, the full variable domain is DGGITQSPKYLFRKEGQNVTLSCEQNLNHDAMYWYRQDPGQGLRLIYYSQIVNDFQKGDIAEGYSVSREKKESFPLTVTSAQKNPTAFYLCASSIMRSDTQYFGPGTRLTVL.

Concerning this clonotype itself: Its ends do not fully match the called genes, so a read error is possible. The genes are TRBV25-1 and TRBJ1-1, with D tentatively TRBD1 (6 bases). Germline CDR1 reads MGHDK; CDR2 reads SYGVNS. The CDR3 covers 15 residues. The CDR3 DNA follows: TGTGCCAGCAGTGAATTGACAGGCCAGAACACGGAAGCTTTCTTT. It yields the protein CASSELTGQNTEAFF.

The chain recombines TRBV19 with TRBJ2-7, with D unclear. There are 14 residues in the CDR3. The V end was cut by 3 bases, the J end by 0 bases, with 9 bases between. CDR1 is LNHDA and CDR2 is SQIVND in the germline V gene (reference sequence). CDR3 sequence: CASSISAGSYEQYF. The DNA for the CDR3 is TGTGCCAGTAGTATTTCGGCAGGCTCCTACGAGCAGTACTTC.

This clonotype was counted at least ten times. CDR3 protein: CASRGTGIRETQYF. In nucleotides, the CDR3 is TGTGCCAGTAGAGGGACAGGGATTCGTGAGACCCAGTACTTC. The chain joins TRBV6-2 or TRBV6-3 to TRBJ2-5, with 9 nucleotides matching TRBD1. V dropped 9 bases and J dropped 5; count of bases not matched to a gene: 10. CDR1 MNHEY and CDR2 SVGEGT come from the germline V gene. This CDR3 region has 14 residues.

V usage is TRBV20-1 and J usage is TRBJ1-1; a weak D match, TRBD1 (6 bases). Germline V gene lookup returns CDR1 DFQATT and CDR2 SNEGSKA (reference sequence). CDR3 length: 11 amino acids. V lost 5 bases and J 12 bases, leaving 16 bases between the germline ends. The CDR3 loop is CSAGGGQGTFF. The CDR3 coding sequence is TGCAGTGCTGGGGGGGGGCAAGGGACTTTCTTT.